The clone carrying this TCR beta chain was found many times. Its antigen is as yet unknown. The cDNA was produced through 5'RACE with 10-nucleotide random UMIs. TCRdb reprocessed the 5' RACE reads via MiXCR and lists one record per CDR3 protein. The table includes roughly 25,000 distinct CDR3 sequences, under 15% detected once. The record originates from a study of neurological immune-mediated disorders. Study-wide findings and caveats: Patients with HTLV-1-associated myelopathy showed the most TCR clonal expansion. Those with multiple sclerosis showed the least, falling below healthy controls.

The CDR3 is 16 amino acids. In germline, CDR1 is MNHEY, CDR2 SVGAGI. V dropped 6 bases and J dropped 7; count of bases not matched to a gene: 8. Described time point: technical triplicate 1. The chain links TRBV6-5 to TRBJ2-1; 14 bases align to TRBD2. The clonotype originates from a female donor with HTLV-1-associated myelopathy (HAM/TSP). The sequenced material came from CD4+ T cells from blood. The CDR3, as DNA: TGTGCCAGCAGCCCCCGACTAGCGGGAGGGACAAATGAGCAGTTCTTC. Translating it yields CASSPRLAGGTNEQFF.